One sample yielded the 28 T cell receptor beta chains listed below, sequenced in a study of T cell responses to AZD1222 COVID-19 vaccine. Generated by immunoSEQ multiplex PCR, the TCRdb table keeps only in-frame clones and is missing some. The sample records about 180,000 clones, around 88% being singletons. The sequencing used peripheral blood, collected on day 0 of AZD1222 vaccination. The origin of the receptors is an adult in good health.

The chain has TRBV19 and TRBJ1-1; tentative D call: TRBD1 (6 bases). The germline V gene encodes CDR1 LNHDA and CDR2 SQIVND (reference sequence). The CDR3 covers 16 residues. Trimming removed 9 bases at V and 4 bases at J, with 24 bases between. The chain's CDR3 is CASPCPPPPGATEAFF. The CDR3 DNA is TGTGCCAGCCCCTGCCCCCCGCCCCCAGGGGCCACTGAAGCTTTCTTT.

This sequence joins TRBV2 and TRBJ2-7; TRBD1 aligns across 7 bases. CDR3 size: 13 residues. In germline, CDR1 is SNHLY, CDR2 FYNNEI. V trimming: 4 bases; J trimming: 2 bases; junction bases outside the gene matches: 2. The CDR3 DNA sequence: TGTGCCAGCAGTGGACAGGGAACCTACGAGCAGTACTTC. Translated, it gives CASSGQGTYEQYF. Looking up the rest from reference TRBV2 and TRBJ2-7 gives the full variable domain: EPEVTQTPSHQVTQMGQEVILRCVPISNHLYFYWYRQILGQKVEFLVSFYNNEISEKSEIFDDQFSVERPDGSNFTLKIRSTKLEDSAMYFCASSGQGTYEQYFGPGTRLTVT.

Here the CDR3 reads CASSGGTGSSYEQYF. DNA for the CDR3: TGTGCCAGCAGCGGAGGGACAGGGAGCTCCTACGAGCAGTACTTC. The chain employs TRBV11-3 and TRBJ2-7; 9 bases agree with TRBD1. This CDR3 spans 15 amino acids. J lost 0 bases, V lost 5 bases, and 5 bases had no gene match. Germline assignment: CDR1 SGHNT and CDR2 YENEEA.

The genes are TRBV27 and TRBJ1-4; a possible D gene is TRBD1 (5 bases). CDR3 length: 16 residues. CDR1 is MNHEY, CDR2 SMNVEV, per germline (reference sequence). Between the trimmed V and J ends, which lost 6 bases and 5 bases, there was a span of 19 bases. For the CDR3, the DNA is TGTGCCAGCAGCCCGGGCCCTCAGGGACCAAATGAAAAACTGTTTTTT. Protein sequence: CASSPGPQGPNEKLFF.

The V gene is TRBV6-5, the J gene TRBJ1-3; maybe TRBD1 (5 bases). The germline V gene has CDR1 MNHEY and CDR2 SVGAGI. Trimming removed 6 bases from V and 7 bases from J, with 16 bases in between. This CDR3 spans 14 amino acids. The DNA of the CDR3 is TGTGCCAGCAGAGGGAGACTTTGGGACAACACCATATATTTT. Encoded protein: CASRGRLWDNTIYF.

This clone was seen repeatedly, ten times or more. The chain is built from TRBV4-2 and TRBJ1-5, with TRBD1 matching 8 bases. This CDR3 is built from 16 residues. Germline V gives CDR1 LGHNA, CDR2 YNFKEQ. V shed 0 bases and J 10 bases; nucleotides not matched to a gene: 11. In nucleotides, the CDR3 is TGTGCCAGCAGCCAAGACGCTACAGGGGGTCCGCGACCCCAGCATTTT. It translates to CASSQDATGGPRPQHF.

V gene TRBV5-1 combines with J gene TRBJ2-3; D ambiguous. There are 14 residues in the CDR3. Germline V gene sequence: CDR1 SGHRS, CDR2 YFSETQ. The germline V and J ends were trimmed by 3 bases and 0 bases, with 8 bases remaining between them. CDR3 nucleotides: TGCGCCAGCAGCTGGGTCACTAGCACAGATACGCAGTATTTT. Translated: CASSWVTSTDTQYF.

V and J are TRBV19 and TRBJ1-3, with a weak D call TRBD1 (5 bases). The germline V gene encodes CDR1 LNHDA and CDR2 SQIVND (reference sequence). Between the trimmed V and J ends, which lost 8 bases and 0 bases, there was a span of 11 bases. The CDR3 runs to 14 residues. The CDR3 DNA reads TGTGCCAGTGACCCAGGGTACTCTGGAAACACCATATATTTT. It specifies CASDPGYSGNTIYF.

The chain joins TRBV9 to TRBJ2-7, with TRBD2 identical over 8 bases. The CDR3 runs to 15 residues. Trimming at V came to 2 bases and at J to 2 bases, leaving 6 bases not matched to a gene. Germline lookup yields CDR1 SGDLS and CDR2 YYNGEE. The CDR3 coding sequence is TGTGCCAGCAGCGTCAGCGGGAGCAGCCCCTACGAGCAGTACTTC. The encoded protein is CASSVSGSSPYEQYF.

The rearrangement uses TRBV7-9 and TRBJ2-1; TRBD2 might be the D (7 bases). This CDR3 comprises 17 residues. Per germline, CDR1 SEHNR and CDR2 FQNEAQ (reference sequence). V lost 1 base and J 7 bases, leaving 20 bases between the germline ends. The CDR3 coding sequence is TGTGCCAGCAGCTTAGGGCCCCGGGGGGCGCGATTAAATGAGCAGTTCTTC. This gives the protein CASSLGPRGARLNEQFF.

The rearrangement links TRBV28 to TRBJ1-6; 7 bases match TRBD1. J lost 9 bases, V lost 4 bases, and 12 bases had no gene match. In germline, CDR1 is MDHEN, CDR2 SYDVKM. This CDR3 has 16 residues. The DNA for the CDR3 is TGTGCCAGCAGTTCCCCCTACCGACAGGGTGGTTCACCCCTCCACTTT. It encodes CASSSPYRQGGSPLHF.

V usage is TRBV5-4 and J usage is TRBJ2-6; tentative D call: TRBD2 (6 bases). The CDR3 runs 15 residues. Between the trimmed V and J ends, which lost 4 bases and 2 bases, there was a span of 10 bases. Germline loops: CDR1 SGHNT, CDR2 YYREEE (reference sequence). CDR3 residues: CASSPPGAGANVLTF. In DNA, the CDR3 is TGTGCCAGCAGCCCTCCGGGGGCTGGGGCCAACGTCCTGACTTTC.

The chain couples TRBV28 to TRBJ1-5, with D unclear. The V and J ends lost 1 base and 0 bases respectively, with 16 bases between them. The CDR3 has 18 residues. Germline CDR1 and CDR2: MDHEN and SYDVKM. The CDR3 sequence: CASSLFGFVENSNQPQHF. CDR3 in DNA: TGTGCCAGCAGTTTATTTGGGTTTGTGGAGAATAGCAATCAGCCCCAGCATTTT.

CDR3 in DNA: TGTGCCAGCAGTGACTCGCCAGGAGGGGGCTACACCTTC. As protein: CASSDSPGGGYTF. The chain links TRBV6-4 to TRBJ1-2; no definite D call. CDR1 and CDR2 from the germline V gene are MRHNA and SNTAGT. The CDR3 is 13 residues long. Trimming took off 0 bases at V and 8 bases at J, with 10 bases between the two ends.

The V gene is TRBV3-1 (or the pseudogene TRBV3-2), the J gene TRBJ1-5, with D unresolved. V was cut by 5 bases and J by 6 bases, with 11 bases left in between. Germline assignment: CDR1 LGHDT and CDR2 YNNKEL (reference sequence). The CDR3 is 13 residues long. CDR3 coding DNA: TGTGCCAGCAGCTACAAGCGGGGTCAGCCCCAGCATTTT. Protein product: CASSYKRGQPQHF.

V is TRBV27 and J is TRBJ1-5, with a weak D call TRBD1 (6 bases). Between the trimmed V and J ends, which lost 5 bases and 6 bases, there was a span of 14 bases. CDR1 and CDR2 (germline): MNHEY, SMNVEV (reference sequence). This CDR3 has 14 residues. The CDR3 DNA reads as TGTGCCAGCAGTCCCACACAGGGCAGTCAGCCCCAGCATTTT. Its protein is CASSPTQGSQPQHF.

This clone showed up just a few times. V is TRBV5-1 and J is TRBJ2-4; D is perhaps TRBD1 (5 bases). The germline V and J ends were trimmed by 0 bases and 6 bases, with 10 bases remaining between them. The CDR3 has 14 residues. Looked up from germline, CDR1 is SGHRS and CDR2 is YFSETQ. As DNA, the CDR3 is TGCGCCAGCAGCTTGGGACAGCTAGGAAACATTCAGTACTTC. Amino acid sequence: CASSLGQLGNIQYF.

The rearrangement links TRBV27 to TRBJ2-3; TRBD2 is a possible D gene (7 bases). The germline V and J ends were trimmed by 3 bases and 2 bases, with 12 bases remaining between them. Germline V gene data show CDR1 as MNHEY and CDR2 as SMNVEV (reference sequence). The CDR3 contains 15 residues. The DNA of the CDR3 is TGTGCCAGCAGTTTTGCCGCGGGGGCCACAGATACGCAGTATTTT. This encodes CASSFAAGATDTQYF.

This clone has a single count. The chain has TRBV9 and TRBJ2-2; D uncertain. Trimming cost V 1 base and J 4 bases, with 5 bases left between them. In germline, CDR1 is SGDLS, CDR2 YYNGEE. There are 13 residues in the CDR3. The CDR3 loop is CASSVQLTGELFF. CDR3 nucleotides: TGTGCCAGCAGCGTACAGCTCACCGGGGAGCTGTTTTTT.

The chain has TRBV7-9 and TRBJ2-1; 9 bases are shared with TRBD1. Trimming took 3 bases from V and 8 from J; bases not matched to a gene: 11. Germline-derived CDR1 and CDR2 are SEHNR and FQNEAQ (reference sequence). The CDR3 covers 16 residues. The CDR3 region is CASSFSGTGRSDEQFF. The CDR3 DNA reads as TGTGCCAGCAGCTTCTCAGGGACAGGGAGGAGCGATGAGCAGTTCTTC.

The chain combines TRBV9 with TRBJ2-3; weak D call: TRBD1 (6 bases). The length of the CDR3 is 15 residues. In germline, CDR1 is SGDLS, CDR2 YYNGEE. V was clipped by 4 bases and J by 0 bases, with 12 bases between them. The CDR3 loop is CASSLGHRSTDTQYF. The CDR3 DNA reads TGTGCCAGCAGCCTGGGACACCGGAGCACAGATACGCAGTATTTT.

The chain uses TRBV4-1 and TRBJ2-1; D gene unclear. Germline CDR1 and CDR2: MGHRA and YSYEKL. This CDR3 is built from 18 residues. With 0 bases removed from V and 9 bases from J, the gap between germline ends came to 24 bases. CDR3 sequence: CASSQESLDQPPRGEQFF. CDR3 DNA: TGCGCCAGCAGCCAAGAGAGTCTTGACCAACCCCCAAGAGGTGAGCAGTTCTTC.

J is TRBJ1-1 and V is TRBV6-5; D remains unclear. Germline V lookup: CDR1 MNHEY, CDR2 SVGAGI. CDR3 size: 14 residues. Trimming left V 6 bases short and J 2 bases short, with 13 bases between. The CDR3 DNA reads as TGTGCCAGCAGGCCCGTACAGAGAAACACTGAAGCTTTCTTT. It translates to CASRPVQRNTEAFF.

The chain employs TRBV6-5 and TRBJ1-1; no reliable D call. In germline, CDR1 is MNHEY, CDR2 SVGAGI. V was clipped by 7 bases and J by 8 bases, with 11 bases between them. The CDR3 consists of 11 residues. Here the CDR3 reads CASIITGEAFF. As DNA, the CDR3 is TGTGCCAGCATTATCACGGGAGAAGCTTTCTTT.

The V gene is TRBV6-5, the J gene TRBJ1-5, with D hard to call. The V gene lost 8 bases and the J gene lost 5 bases, with 16 bases spanning the gap. Germline CDR1 is MNHEY and CDR2 is SVGAGI. The CDR3 is 14 amino acids. CDR3 loop: CASGKGVSDQPQHF. As DNA, the CDR3 is TGTGCCAGCGGGAAAGGAGTGAGCGATCAGCCCCAGCATTTT.

The chain joins TRBV28 to TRBJ2-7; TRBD1 matches at 10 bases. Germline values: CDR1 MDHEN, CDR2 SYDVKM. V was clipped by 4 bases and J by 2 bases; unmatched bases: 2. The CDR3 length is 14 residues. The CDR3: CASSSGTGAYEQYF. As DNA, the CDR3 is TGTGCCAGCAGTTCCGGGACAGGGGCCTACGAGCAGTACTTC. The whole variable domain, filled in from reference TRBV28 and TRBJ2-7, reads DVKVTQSSRYLVKRTGEKVFLECVQDMDHENMFWYRQDPGLGLRLIYFSYDVKMKEKGDIPEGYSVSREKKERFSLILESASTNQTSMYLCASSSGTGAYEQYFGPGTRLTVT.

The chain employs TRBV10-1 and TRBJ1-3; D uncertain. V lost 0 bases and J 3 bases, leaving 3 bases between the germline ends. Germline V CDR1 and CDR2: WNHNN, SYGVQD (reference sequence). The CDR3 extends over 13 amino acids. CDR3 coding DNA: TGCGCCAGCAGTGAGTCGCATGGAAACACCATATATTTT. Amino acids: CASSESHGNTIYF.

This clone was found once. The CDR3 region is CASSLGQETQYF. The CDR3 DNA reads as TGTGCCAGCAGCTTAGGGCAAGAGACCCAGTACTTC. The chain joins TRBV11-3 to TRBJ2-5; D is undetermined. V was cut by 1 base and J by 2 bases, with 2 bases left in between. This CDR3 comprises 12 residues. The germline V gene has CDR1 SGHNT and CDR2 YENEEA.